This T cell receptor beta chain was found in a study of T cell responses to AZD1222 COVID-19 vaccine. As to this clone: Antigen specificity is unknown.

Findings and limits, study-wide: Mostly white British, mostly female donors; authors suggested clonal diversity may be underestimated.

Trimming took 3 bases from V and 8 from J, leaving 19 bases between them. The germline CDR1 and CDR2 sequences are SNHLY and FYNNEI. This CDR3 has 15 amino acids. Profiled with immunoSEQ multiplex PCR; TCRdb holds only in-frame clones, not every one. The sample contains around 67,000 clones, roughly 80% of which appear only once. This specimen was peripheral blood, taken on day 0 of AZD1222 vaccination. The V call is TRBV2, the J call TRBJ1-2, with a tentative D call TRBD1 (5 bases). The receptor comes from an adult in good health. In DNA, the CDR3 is TGTGCCAGCAGTGAGCGCGGGCAGGGAGGTGAGGGCTACACCTTC. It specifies CASSERGQGGEGYTF.